This T cell receptor beta chain appears in the sequencing data of a study of T cells in Graves' hyperthyroidism and ophthalmopathy (dated by TCRdb to about 2019). Describing the broader study: Peripheral blood samples were taken at the time of initial diagnosis, prior to any treatment. In six Graves' hyperthyroidism patients, the study also compared T-cell repertoires from thyroid tissue with T-cell repertoires from blood. The approximately 95 discovery patients were divided at random into training and test sets in a 7:3 ratio. The paper describes TCR Vbeta CDR3 sequencing of around 140 peripheral blood samples, made up of roughly 45 ophthalmopathy patients, roughly 72 hyperthyroidism patients and about 17 progressor patients. Whether ophthalmopathy could be predicted prospectively was tested in an independent validation cohort made up of some 20 hyperthyroidism patients plus 17 patients who later progressed to ophthalmopathy. To identify TCR V-J signatures that set the groups apart, the researchers used a discovery cohort of approximately 98 patients, made up of under 50 with Graves' ophthalmopathy and 57 with stable Graves' hyperthyroidism. After sampling, hyperthyroidism patients received methimazole starting at 30 mg daily, and ophthalmopathy patients received high-dose intravenous methylprednisolone.

In the ophthalmopathy patients, disease was moderately to severely active, with a Clinical Activity Score of 3 or more, a NOSPECS grade of 4 or more, and a duration of less than 3 months. Exclusion was applied to patients with uncontrolled infections, other autoimmune diseases, pregnancy or lactation. Clinical symptoms, serum thyroxine and TRAb, thyroid ultrasound, and orbital computed tomography formed the basis for the diagnoses. Ficoll-Paque density gradient centrifugation was used to isolate PBMCs from under 11 ml of fresh peripheral blood. Total RNA was extracted with Trizol reagent, and quality was checked on an Agilent 2100 Bioanalyzer. Overall study results and their limits: In validation, the model predicted progression to ophthalmopathy with roughly 66% sensitivity and roughly 75% specificity, a median of about 6.7 months before onset. Blood samples also contained most of the expanded thyroid clonotypes (frequency above 0.001), which suggests that blood repertoires may reflect thyroid immune responses. Sample size was not statistically predetermined, and blinding of investigators to group allocation was not performed. A 13 V-J signature model separated ophthalmopathy from stable hyperthyroidism, with over 85% sensitivity and 81% to 82% specificity in cross-validation and 80%/75% in testing.

The cysteine opens and the phenylalanine closes a CDR3 of 13 amino acids. Solely the CDR3 DNA is kept, with 39 bases framed from the first base. V lost 3 bases and J lost 3 bases; the stretch between them is 9 bases long. Based on the germline V gene, the CDR1 and CDR2 sequences are SGHRS and YFSETQ. This clonotype was seen at least ten times. It has no known antigen specificity. Qualities for individual bases were not recorded, and no much larger clone is one base off. The TCR beta CDR3 regions were amplified from RNA transcripts. For the first round of RT-PCR on the TCR CDR3, the HTBI primer set was used together with the Qiagen OneStep RT-PCR kit. Libraries were constructed in a second round of multiplex PCR, after which size selection and purification were performed. Libraries were sequenced paired-end with 100 bp reads on an Illumina HiSeq2000. As for the authors' bioinformatics: SOAPnuke was used to process the raw data, with reads discarded if the reads contained adapters or uncalled bases, had a mean Phred below 15, or lacked an exact constant-primer or identifier match. High-quality paired reads were merged using COPE v1.2.5, and each unique nucleotide sequence was defined as a clonotype. MiTCR v1.1 was used to align the clonotypes against IMGT TRBV, TRBD and TRBJ reference segments. Only V-J combinations with frequency above 0.0001, covering about 99% of repertoires, were analysed. The TCS score was defined as F50 (clonal expansion) divided by E x V (chaos), with BLOSUM62-based TCRdist calculated between CDR3 peptides within each V-J. Welch's t-statistics and random forest reduced roughly 500 V-J features to 13, which were used in a naive Bayes classifier (R e1071). TCRdb took the public reads, trimmed them with fastp at Q25, ran MiXCR for clone calling and kept in-frame beta chains. CDR3 protein sequences are deduplicated, and each keeps its most common genes and DNA. Clone size and V and J calls follow TCRdb, not the original study. Present in this sample are a few hundred thousand distinct CDR3 sequences, over 15% of which were seen just once. Around 57% of the sample is in the top ten clones.

The chain uses TRBV5-1 and TRBJ1-1; TRBD1 is possibly the D segment (6 matching bases). This TCR was sampled from a woman aged 55-70 years with Graves' ophthalmopathy. Sequencing was performed on blood. The nucleotides are TGCGCCAGCAGCTCGACAGGTCACACTGAAGCTTTCTTT. This encodes CASSSTGHTEAFF.